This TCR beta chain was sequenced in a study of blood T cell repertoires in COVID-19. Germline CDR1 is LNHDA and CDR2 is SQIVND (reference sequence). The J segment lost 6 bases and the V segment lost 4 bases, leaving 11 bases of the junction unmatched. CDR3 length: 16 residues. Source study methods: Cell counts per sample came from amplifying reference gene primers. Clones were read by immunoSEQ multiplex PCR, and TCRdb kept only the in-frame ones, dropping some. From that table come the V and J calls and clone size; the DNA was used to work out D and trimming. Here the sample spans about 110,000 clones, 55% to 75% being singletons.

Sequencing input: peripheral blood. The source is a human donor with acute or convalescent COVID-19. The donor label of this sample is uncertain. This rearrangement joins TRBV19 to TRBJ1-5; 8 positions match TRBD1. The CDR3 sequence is CASSRRQGSLVQPQHF. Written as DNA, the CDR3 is TGTGCCAGTAGTAGGAGACAGGGGAGCCTTGTTCAGCCCCAGCATTTT.